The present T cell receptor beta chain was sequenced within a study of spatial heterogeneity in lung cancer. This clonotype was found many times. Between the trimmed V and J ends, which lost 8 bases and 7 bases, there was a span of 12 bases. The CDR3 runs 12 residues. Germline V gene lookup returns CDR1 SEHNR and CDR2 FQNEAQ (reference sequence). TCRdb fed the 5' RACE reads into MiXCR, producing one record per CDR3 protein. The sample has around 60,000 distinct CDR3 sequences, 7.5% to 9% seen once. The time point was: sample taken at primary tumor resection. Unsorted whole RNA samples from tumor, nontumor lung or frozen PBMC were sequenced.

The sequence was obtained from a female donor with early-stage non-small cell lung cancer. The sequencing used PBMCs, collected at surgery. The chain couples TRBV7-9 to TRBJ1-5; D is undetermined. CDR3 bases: TGTGCCAGCGGCGGAGGGAACCAGCCCCAGCATTTT. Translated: CASGGGNQPQHF.